The clone carrying this T cell receptor (beta chain) showed up just a few times. This specimen belongs to a study of cytomegalovirus exposure and HLA in healthy donors. The PCR used 60 Vbeta and 13 Jbeta primers. Profiling relied on immunoSEQ multiplex PCR, and the TCRdb table lists in-frame clones only, not all of them. This sample carries some 110,000 clones, around 15% of them seen once, and the ten largest clones take roughly 0.89%. The clonotype was recovered from a female donor in good health and CMV-seronegative. The sequenced material came from PBMCs.

The CDR3: CASSLLQSSYNEQFF. The CDR3 nucleotides read TGTGCCAGCAGTTTATTACAGAGCTCCTACAATGAGCAGTTCTTC. This chain connects TRBV6-5 to TRBJ2-1, with D uncertain. V was clipped by 4 bases and J by 0 bases, with 10 bases between them. The germline V gene has CDR1 MNHEY and CDR2 SVGAGI. The CDR3 has 15 amino acids.